This entry lists 32 T cell receptor beta chains sequenced from one sample in a study of T cell responses to AZD1222 COVID-19 vaccine. Sequencing used immunoSEQ multiplex PCR; TCRdb keeps in-frame clones, though not all of them. In the table there are 130,000 to 150,000 clones, about 91% of which are singletons. Sample: peripheral blood, taken on day 0 of AZD1222 vaccination. These receptors originate from an adult in good health.

CDR3 protein: CASRSQASGYTDTQYF. Written as DNA, the CDR3 is TGTGCCAGCAGGTCCCAGGCTAGCGGGTACACAGATACGCAGTATTTT. The genes are TRBV27 and TRBJ2-3, with 8 bases matching TRBD2. The CDR3 totals 16 residues. Trimming cost V 6 bases and J 2 bases; bases outside gene matches: 10. Germline values: CDR1 MNHEY, CDR2 SMNVEV (reference sequence).

V is TRBV7-9 and J is TRBJ2-7; the D is unclear. The CDR3 is made up of 13 amino acids. Germline V CDR1 and CDR2: SEHNR, FQNEAQ (reference sequence). Trimming left V 5 bases short and J 5 bases short, with 13 bases between. CDR3 protein: CASSAPILNEQYF. CDR3 nucleotide sequence: TGTGCCAGCAGCGCCCCCATTTTGAACGAGCAGTACTTC.

The rearrangement links TRBV30 to TRBJ2-5; D might be TRBD2 (6 bases). Germline-derived CDR1 and CDR2 are GTSNPN and SVGIG (reference sequence). CDR3 length equals 13 residues. The ends were cut back, 3 bases at V and 5 bases at J, with 13 bases in the middle. CDR3 bases: TGTGCCTGGAGAGCCCCAGGAGGGGAGACCCAGTACTTC. This gives the protein CAWRAPGGETQYF. The full variable domain, completed using reference TRBV30 and TRBJ2-5, is SQTIHQWPATLVQPVGSPLSLECTVEGTSNPNLYWYRQAAGRGLQLLFYSVGIGQISSEVPQNLSASRPQDRQFILSSKKLLLSDSGFYLCAWRAPGGETQYFGPGTRLLVL.

This clone was detected only once. CDR3 in DNA: TGCAGCGTTGTTGACGGGAGCCCATTTACCGGGGAGCTGTTTTTT. Translated: CSVVDGSPFTGELFF. V usage is TRBV29-1 and J usage is TRBJ2-2; perhaps TRBD2 as D (6 bases). The germline gives CDR1 SQVTM, CDR2 ANQGSEA. The V and J ends lost 4 bases and 5 bases respectively, with 17 bases between them. The CDR3 loop spans 15 amino acids.

The chain combines TRBV15 with TRBJ2-5; TRBD1 might be the D (6 bases). Germline lookup yields CDR1 LNHNV and CDR2 YYDKDF (reference sequence). V was pared by 0 bases and J by 2 bases, with 13 bases between. The CDR3 is 16 amino acids. The CDR3 sequence is CATSREYGQRQETQYF. CDR3 in DNA: TGTGCCACCAGCAGAGAGTATGGACAGCGACAAGAGACCCAGTACTTC.

This clone was picked up one time. The chain links TRBV28 to TRBJ2-1; 8 nucleotides agree with TRBD2. Germline-derived CDR1 and CDR2 are MDHEN and SYDVKM. The CDR3 has 14 amino acids. V lost 5 bases to trimming and J lost 7 bases; unmatched junction nucleotides: 7. CDR3 amino acids: CASSMGTRKNEQFF. CDR3 nucleotide sequence: TGTGCCAGCAGTATGGGGACTAGGAAAAATGAGCAGTTCTTC.

With regard to this clone: Other nucleotide sequences from this sample produce the same CDR3. This chain connects TRBV12-3 or TRBV12-4 to TRBJ1-1, with D uncertain. The CDR3 runs to 13 residues. V was pared by 3 bases and J by 2 bases, with 7 bases between. CDR3 in amino acids: CASSLKGNTEAFF. Written as DNA, the CDR3 is TGTGCCAGCAGTTTGAAGGGCAACACTGAAGCTTTCTTT.

This clone came up once. The V and J genes are TRBV28 and TRBJ2-7; 9 bases align to TRBD1. Trimming cost V 3 bases and J 2 bases; bases outside gene matches: 8. CDR1 MDHEN and CDR2 SYDVKM come from the germline V gene. This CDR3 is built from 16 residues. CDR3: CASSFPGQGNTYEQYF. The CDR3 nucleotides read TGTGCCAGCAGTTTCCCCGGACAGGGGAACACCTACGAGCAGTACTTC. Filled out from reference TRBV28 and TRBJ2-7, the complete variable domain reads DVKVTQSSRYLVKRTGEKVFLECVQDMDHENMFWYRQDPGLGLRLIYFSYDVKMKEKGDIPEGYSVSREKKERFSLILESASTNQTSMYLCASSFPGQGNTYEQYFGPGTRLTVT.

This chain connects TRBV6-2 or TRBV6-3 to TRBJ1-5, with D possibly TRBD1 on 5 matching bases. The CDR3 sequence is 15 residues long. Germline loops: CDR1 MNHEY, CDR2 SVGEGT. Trimming stripped 0 bases from V and 0 bases from J, with 6 bases between. DNA for the CDR3: TGTGCCAGCAGTTACTCAGGGGATAGCAATCAGCCCCAGCATTTT. Protein product: CASSYSGDSNQPQHF.

The chain employs TRBV10-3 and TRBJ1-1; possible D gene TRBD1, 6 bases. This CDR3 region has 14 residues. Germline V lookup: CDR1 ENHRY, CDR2 SYGVKD. The ends were cut back, 3 bases at V and 2 bases at J, with 10 bases in the middle. In nucleotides, the CDR3 is TGTGCCATCAGTGATATGACAGGAAACACTGAAGCTTTCTTT. The encoded protein is CAISDMTGNTEAFF.

This clone was recorded a few times. The gene calls are TRBV5-1 and TRBJ1-1; D possibly corresponds to TRBD1 (5 bases). CDR3 length equals 15 residues. Trimming took 4 bases from V and 4 from J, leaving 17 bases between them. The germline V gene has CDR1 SGHRS and CDR2 YFSETQ. In DNA form, the CDR3 reads TGCGCCAGCAGCCAAAAACTGGGGGGTGGCACTGAAGCTTTCTTT. It yields the protein CASSQKLGGGTEAFF.

This chain links TRBV5-5 with TRBJ1-6; 7 nucleotides line up with TRBD1. Germline-derived CDR1 and CDR2 are SGHKS and YYEKEE (reference sequence). The trim removed 6 bases at V and 7 bases at J, leaving 7 bases unmatched. This CDR3 is built from 14 residues. CDR3 in DNA: TGTGCCAGCACCCCGGGAGGGGGCAATTCACCCCTCCACTTT. Translation gives CASTPGGGNSPLHF.

The chain couples TRBV7-9 to TRBJ1-2; D is uncertain. V shed 4 bases and J shed 4 bases, with 7 bases lying between them. The CDR3 is made up of 12 amino acids. Germline V lookup: CDR1 SEHNR, CDR2 FQNEAQ (reference sequence). The CDR3 DNA reads TGTGCCAGCAGCTCCGTCAGCTATGGCTACACCTTC. Its protein is CASSSVSYGYTF. Full variable domain (missing parts from reference TRBV7-9 and TRBJ1-2): DTGVSQNPRHKITKRGQNVTFRCDPISEHNRLYWYRQTLGQGPEFLTYFQNEAQLEKSRLLSDRFSAERPKGSFSTLEIQRTEQGDSAMYLCASSSVSYGYTFGSGTRLTVV.

The rearrangement uses TRBV5-1 and TRBJ2-3, with TRBD2 as a possible D gene (6 bases). CDR1 is SGHRS and CDR2 is YFSETQ in the germline V gene. V was shortened by 0 bases and J by 4 bases, with 9 bases between the two germline ends. The CDR3 sequence is 14 residues long. CDR3 bases: TGCGCCAGCAGCTTGGGGGAGGTGGCAGATACGCAGTATTTT. This encodes CASSLGEVADTQYF.

CDR3 loop: CASSKRLGDLSYNEQFF. The CDR3, as DNA: TGTGCCAGTAGCAAAAGACTGGGAGATCTCTCCTACAATGAGCAGTTCTTC. V is TRBV19 and J is TRBJ2-1; TRBD2 might be the D (5 bases). Deletions cut 6 bases from V and 0 bases from J, with 18 bases between. The CDR3 runs to 17 residues. Per the germline V gene, CDR1 is LNHDA and CDR2 is SQIVND (reference sequence).

The chain uses TRBV5-1 and TRBJ1-1, with 10 positions matching TRBD1. The CDR3 has 16 amino acids. V gave up 3 bases and J gave up 5 bases; unmatched junction bases: 10. Germline V gene data show CDR1 as SGHRS and CDR2 as YFSETQ. For the CDR3, the DNA is TGCGCCAGCAGCTCAGGACAGGGGGGAGTTTGGACTGAAGCTTTCTTT. Residues: CASSSGQGGVWTEAFF.

The chain is built from TRBV7-3 and TRBJ2-1, with 9 nucleotides matching TRBD1. V lost 5 bases, J lost 13 bases, and 6 bases stayed unmatched. CDR1 and CDR2 (germline): SGHTA, FQGTGA. The CDR3 is 12 residues long. The CDR3 reads CASSTSTGGQFF. In nucleotides, the CDR3 is TGTGCCAGCAGCACCTCGACAGGGGGACAGTTCTTC. The whole variable domain, filled in from reference TRBV7-3 and TRBJ2-1, reads GAGVSQTPSNKVTEKGKYVELRCDPISGHTALYWYRQSLGQGPEFLIYFQGTGAADDSGLPNDRFFAVRPEGSVSTLKIQRTERGDSAVYLCASSTSTGGQFFGPGTRLTVL.

V gene TRBV15 combines with J gene TRBJ1-2; D is unresolved. Between the trimmed V and J ends, which lost 5 bases and 8 bases, there was a span of 15 bases. CDR1 and CDR2 (germline): LNHNV, YYDKDF (reference sequence). The CDR3 is 13 amino acids. CDR3 DNA sequence: TGTGCCACCAGCGTAGCGGACGGGCGCGGCTACACCTTC. This codes for CATSVADGRGYTF.

The chain recombines TRBV6-1 with TRBJ2-7; 8 bases fit TRBD1. The CDR3 is 15 amino acids. Germline V CDR1 and CDR2: MNHNS, SASEGT. V shed 5 bases and J 2 bases; nucleotides not matched to a gene: 8. Written as DNA, the CDR3 is TGTGCCAGCAGTCTGGACAGGGTCGATACCTACGAGCAGTACTTC. Translation gives CASSLDRVDTYEQYF.

This chain's CDR3 is CASSPLADRLGEQFF. Written as DNA, the CDR3 is TGTGCCAGCAGCCCCCTCGCCGACAGGCTAGGCGAGCAGTTCTTC. This chain joins TRBV16 and TRBJ2-1, with D maybe TRBD1 (6 bases). CDR1 is KGHSY and CDR2 is FQNENV in the germline V gene. The CDR3 loop spans 15 amino acids. The V gene lost 4 bases and the J gene lost 10 bases, with 20 bases spanning the gap.

The rearrangement links TRBV9 to TRBJ1-1, with D unclear. Between the trimmed V and J ends, which lost 0 bases and 0 bases, there was a span of 12 bases. Germline assignment: CDR1 SGDLS and CDR2 YYNGEE. The CDR3 runs to 16 residues. The CDR3 is CASSVGTVPMNTEAFF. The DNA of the CDR3 is TGTGCCAGCAGCGTAGGAACAGTGCCAATGAACACTGAAGCTTTCTTT.

The chain combines TRBV28 with TRBJ2-3; D uncertain. The CDR3 runs 14 residues. The V end was cut by 8 bases, the J end by 0 bases, with 12 bases between. Per germline, CDR1 MDHEN and CDR2 SYDVKM. DNA of the CDR3: TGTGCCAGCGGTCCCCAGTCTAGCACAGATACGCAGTATTTT. It yields the protein CASGPQSSTDTQYF.

This clone occurred many times. The rearrangement joins TRBV28 to TRBJ1-5; the D is unclear. The V end was cut by 6 bases, the J end by 1 base, with 22 bases between. The CDR3 sequence is 18 residues long. Germline CDR1 and CDR2: MDHEN and SYDVKM. This chain's CDR3 is CASRIPGGLFRSNQPQHF. The CDR3 DNA is TGTGCCAGCAGAATACCCGGCGGTTTGTTTCGGAGCAATCAGCCCCAGCATTTT.

The chain employs TRBV11-3 and TRBJ1-1, with 7 positions matching TRBD1. Germline trimming cut 5 bases from V and 7 bases from J; bases unmatched to any gene: 10. The CDR3 sequence is 14 residues long. Germline assignment: CDR1 SGHNT and CDR2 YENEEA. CDR3 sequence reads: CASSQGGIQDEAFF. Here the CDR3 DNA reads TGTGCCAGCAGCCAGGGGGGTATCCAGGATGAAGCTTTCTTT.

The chain is built from TRBV5-5 and TRBJ1-2; 7 bases fit TRBD1. Germline V gene sequence: CDR1 SGHKS, CDR2 YYEKEE (reference sequence). The V and J ends lost 3 bases and 8 bases, in that order; junction bases with no gene match: 16. The CDR3 has 16 amino acids. The CDR3 DNA is TGTGCCAGCAGCTGGTCTGCCACAGGGGACTCGGGGGGCTACACCTTC. Protein product: CASSWSATGDSGGYTF.

In the case of this clone: The junction departs from the called germline gene at one end, perhaps through a read error. This rearrangement joins TRBV7-7 to TRBJ1-2; 7 nucleotides line up with TRBD1. This CDR3 is built from 14 residues. The germline CDR1 and CDR2 sequences are SSHAT and FNYEAQ (reference sequence). CDR3 loop: CASSFHRGCYGYTF. The DNA for the CDR3 is TGTGCTAGCAGCTTCCACAGGGGTTGTTATGGCTACACCTTC.

The chain has TRBV7-8 and TRBJ1-2, with 10 bases matching TRBD1. There are 14 residues in the CDR3. Germline trimming cut 5 bases from V and 5 bases from J; bases unmatched to any gene: 5. Germline CDR1 SGHVS, CDR2 FQNEAQ. CDR3 region: CASSLGQGGYGYTF. In DNA form, the CDR3 reads TGTGCCAGCAGCCTAGGACAGGGGGGATATGGCTACACCTTC.

Notes on this clone: The junction does not match germline at one end; this may be a read error. The rearrangement joins TRBV28 to TRBJ1-3; D remains ambiguous. Per germline, CDR1 MDHEN and CDR2 SYDVKM. This CDR3 region has 12 residues. CDR3 DNA sequence: TGTGCCAGCAGCGAATTGGAGCCTCCTCCACATTTT. Translating gives CASSELEPPPHF.

V and J are TRBV5-5 and TRBJ2-7, with D hard to call. The CDR3 consists of 11 residues. The germline CDR1 and CDR2 sequences are SGHKS and YYEKEE (reference sequence). The V gene lost 4 bases and the J gene lost 3 bases, with 5 bases spanning the gap. In DNA form, the CDR3 reads TGTGCCAGCAGCCACCTCTACGAGCAGTACTTC. Translation gives CASSHLYEQYF.

This chain uses TRBV5-1 with TRBJ2-7, with a possible D match to TRBD1 (7 bases). Trimming shortened V by 6 bases and J by 1 base, and 17 bases separated the two germline ends. The CDR3 has 15 residues. Germline CDR1 SGHRS, CDR2 YFSETQ. CDR3 sequence: CASKGGGATSYEQYF. The CDR3 region has the DNA TGCGCCAGCAAAGGAGGGGGCGCAACATCCTACGAGCAGTACTTC.

CDR3 region: CASSSGPTSGYNEQFF. Written as DNA, the CDR3 is TGTGCCAGCAGCTCCGGCCCGACTAGCGGCTACAATGAGCAGTTCTTC. The rearrangement joins TRBV7-8 to TRBJ2-1; 9 nucleotides match TRBD2. V dropped 4 bases and J dropped 3; count of bases not matched to a gene: 7. The CDR3 has 16 amino acids. Per germline, CDR1 SGHVS and CDR2 FQNEAQ.

The chain couples TRBV6-5 to TRBJ2-7, with TRBD2 as a possible D gene (6 bases). V lost 10 bases and J 6 bases, leaving 19 bases between the germline ends. Germline assignment: CDR1 MNHEY and CDR2 SVGAGI. The CDR3 covers 13 residues. The CDR3 region has the DNA TGTGCCACTGCGGGACTCCATGGCCTCGAGCAGTACTTC. Its protein is CATAGLHGLEQYF.